This paragraph reports one TCR beta chain. These data come from a study of blood T cell repertoires in COVID-19. Study background: The study drew acute and convalescent COVID-19 samples from the United States, Italy and Spain. From T cells, B-cell-depleted T cells, or PBMCs came the material, which was cDNA or gDNA.

Trimming cost V 6 bases and J 7 bases; bases outside gene matches: 3. CDR3 length equals 13 residues. Germline loops: CDR1 SNHLY, CDR2 FYNNEI. As handled by the study authors: It was from reference gene primer amplification that nucleated cell counts were estimated. Assay used: immunoSEQ multiplex PCR; TCRdb lists only in-frame clones, some missing. Clonal size and the V and J genes are those of that table, whereas D and trimming came from the DNA. The sample includes 150,000 to 160,000 clones, around 80% of them seen just once. The chain carries TRBV2 and TRBJ2-5; 12 bases agree with TRBD1. The material sequenced was peripheral blood. The clonotype originates from a woman between 45 and 60 years old with acute or convalescent COVID-19. CDR3 loop: CASRGQGAGTQYF. CDR3 nucleotide sequence: TGTGCCAGCAGGGGACAGGGGGCAGGGACCCAGTACTTC.